These T cell receptor beta chains were read from a single sample in a study of blood T cell repertoires in COVID-19. Here immunoSEQ multiplex PCR was the method, and the copy in TCRdb shows in-frame clones only, minus some. Counted here are 120,000 to 150,000 clones, under 90% occurring once; the ten biggest clones make up less than 50%. Sequences were obtained from peripheral blood. These TCRs come from a human donor in a cohort sampled during active COVID-19. CDR3s include the opening cysteine and the closing phenylalanine or tryptophan. D genes are given only for firm matches. Clone size is given for some rows only: seen once, a few or many times, or a class if the clone is expanded.

cdr3_length clone_size d_call j_call v_call cdr3_aa cdr3_nt
13 - - TRBJ1-5 TRBV18 CASSPAGSGAQHF TGTGCCAGCTCACCGGCAGGTTCGGGGGCCCAGCATTTT
16 - TRBD1 TRBJ2-6 TRBV10-3 CAISAQGSGGANVLTF TGTGCCATCAGTGCACAGGGGTCGGGGGGGGCCAACGTCCTGACTTTC
16 - TRBD1 TRBJ2-2 TRBV9 CASSFRTGVLTGELFF TGTGCCAGCAGCTTCAGGACAGGGGTCCTCACCGGGGAGCTGTTTTTT
17 - TRBD1 TRBJ1-6 TRBV5-1 CASSLGQVSSYNSPLHF TGCGCCAGCAGCCTTGGACAGGTCAGCTCCTATAATTCACCCCTCCACTTT
14 once - TRBJ1-1 TRBV7-9 CASSLGGVDTEAFF TGTGCCAGCAGCTTAGGGGGCGTCGACACTGAAGCTTTCTTT
13 few TRBD1 TRBJ1-5 TRBV30 CAWGQGQGQPQHF TGTGCCTGGGGACAGGGTCAGGGTCAGCCCCAGCATTTT
15 - TRBD1 TRBJ1-3 TRBV9 CASSLPTGWGNTIYF TGTGCCAGCAGCCTACCGACAGGGTGGGGAAACACCATATATTTT
15 - - TRBJ1-2 TRBV5-1 CASSLEPAASYGYTF TGCGCCAGCAGCTTGGAGCCAGCGGCTTCCTATGGCTACACCTTC
17 - TRBD2 TRBJ2-3 TRBV9 CASSERGLAGVRDTQYF TGTGCCAGCAGCGAGAGGGGACTAGCGGGGGTACGGGATACGCAGTATTTT
14 - - TRBJ1-2 TRBV9 CASSVGGGEYGYTF TGTGCCAGCAGCGTAGGTGGAGGGGAGTATGGCTACACCTTC
13 - - TRBJ2-7 TRBV5-1 CASREASSYEQYF TGCGCCAGCAGAGAGGCGAGCTCCTACGAGCAGTACTTC
16 - TRBD2 TRBJ2-5 TRBV18 CASSPEGLASQETQYF TGTGCCAGCTCACCAGAGGGACTAGCGTCGCAAGAGACCCAGTACTTC
15 - - TRBJ2-5 TRBV6-6 CASSYRQGYQETQYF TGTGCCAGCAGTTACCGGCAGGGATACCAAGAGACCCAGTACTTC
17 - TRBD2 TRBJ2-2 TRBV19 CASSIDLGGGDTGELFF TGTGCCAGTAGTATAGATCTGGGGGGAGGGGACACCGGGGAGCTGTTTTTT
16 - - TRBJ1-1 TRBV6-5 CASSYSMGQLNTEAFF TGTGCCAGCAGTTACTCGATGGGCCAGTTAAACACTGAAGCTTTCTTT
13 - - TRBJ2-7 TRBV6-5 CASTTPGTWEQYF TGTGCCAGCACCACCCCCGGGACATGGGAGCAGTACTTC
15 - TRBD2 TRBJ2-3 TRBV28 CASSLRGGPTDTQYF TGTGCCAGCAGTTTACGCGGGGGACCCACAGATACGCAGTATTTT
15 - TRBD2 TRBJ2-1 TRBV28 CASSLGGGFYNEQFF TGTGCCAGCAGTTTAGGGGGAGGGTTTTACAATGAGCAGTTCTTC
15 - TRBD1 TRBJ2-7 TRBV2 CASSEGQGAFYEQYF TGTGCCAGCAGTGAAGGACAGGGGGCCTTCTACGAGCAGTACTTC
15 - - TRBJ1-1 TRBV11-3 CASSPRFGGDTEAFF TGTGCCAGCAGCCCCCGCTTTGGGGGGGACACTGAAGCTTTCTTT
13 - - TRBJ2-7 TRBV18 CASSPGPGYEQYF TGTGCCAGCTCACCAGGGCCGGGGTACGAGCAGTACTTC
14 few - TRBJ2-7 TRBV6-5 CASRSFSLTYEQYF TGTGCCAGCAGATCATTTAGCCTAACCTACGAGCAGTACTTC
17 - TRBD1 TRBJ2-6 TRBV4-2 CASSRFGQDSGANVLTF TGTGCCAGCAGCCGTTTTGGACAGGACTCTGGGGCCAACGTCCTGACTTTC
13 - TRBD1 TRBJ1-5 TRBV30 CAWSVQGNQPQHF TGTGCCTGGAGTGTACAGGGGAATCAGCCCCAGCATTTT
13 - - TRBJ1-1 TRBV4-1 CASSQGGNTEAFF TGCGCCAGCAGCCAAGGAGGGAACACTGAAGCTTTCTTT
13 - - TRBJ1-4 TRBV18 CATRPPGREKLFF TGTGCCACCCGACCCCCCGGGAGGGAAAAACTGTTTTTT
14 once - TRBJ1-4 TRBV2 CASSDRGSYEKLFF TGTGCCAGCAGTGATAGGGGATCTTATGAAAAACTGTTTTTT
16 - TRBD1 TRBJ2-5 TRBV30 CAWSVRGQQSQETQYF TGTGCCTGGAGTGTACGGGGACAGCAATCCCAAGAGACCCAGTACTTC
13 - TRBD1 TRBJ2-7 TRBV7-2 CASSRDRTDEQYF TGTGCCAGCAGCAGGGACAGGACGGACGAGCAGTACTTC
14 - TRBD1 TRBJ1-6 TRBV6-4 CASRGDSNNSPLHF TGTGCCAGCAGGGGGGACAGTAATAATTCACCCCTCCACTTT
17 - TRBD1 TRBJ2-7 TRBV11-2 CASSLDLVGWTGGEQYF TGTGCCAGCAGCTTAGATCTCGTTGGGTGGACAGGGGGGGAGCAGTACTTC
13 - TRBD1 TRBJ1-5 TRBV12-3/TRBV12-4 CASTGTGNQPQHF TGTGCCAGCACCGGGACAGGGAATCAGCCCCAGCATTTT
15 - - TRBJ2-2 TRBV9 CASSVGEGNTGELFF TGTGCCAGCAGCGTAGGCGAGGGGAACACCGGGGAGCTGTTTTTT
14 - - TRBJ1-1 TRBV3-1/TRBV3-2 CASSHGTTNTEAFF TGTGCCAGCAGCCACGGGACAACGAACACTGAAGCTTTCTTT
15 few TRBD1 TRBJ1-4 TRBV7-3 CASSLVGTANEKLFF TGTGCCAGCAGCTTAGTAGGGACAGCTAATGAAAAACTGTTTTTT
15 - - TRBJ1-3 TRBV9 CASSVGPDSGNTIYF TGTGCCAGCAGCGTGGGGCCAGACTCTGGAAACACCATATATTTT
13 - - TRBJ1-2 TRBV4-3 CASSQETGNGYTF TGCGCCAGCAGCCAAGAGACGGGGAATGGCTACACCTTC
15 - - TRBJ1-3 TRBV18 CASSPPSLSGNTIYF TGTGCCAGCTCACCACCGTCACTCTCTGGAAACACCATATATTTT
16 - TRBD1 TRBJ2-1 TRBV27 CASSPSEDRGHNEQFF TGTGCCAGCAGTCCCTCCGAGGACAGGGGTCACAATGAGCAGTTCTTC
16 - - TRBJ1-2 TRBV14 CASSLRFGQGTGGYTF TGTGCCAGCAGCCTACGTTTTGGTCAGGGGACGGGTGGCTACACCTTC
15 - - TRBJ1-1 TRBV10-1 CASSVSGVGETEAFF TGCGCCAGCAGTGTCTCGGGGGTAGGTGAGACTGAAGCTTTCTTT
16 - TRBD2 TRBJ2-3 TRBV5-4 CASSLGLAGITDTQYF TGTGCCAGCAGCTTAGGTCTAGCGGGGATCACAGATACGCAGTATTTT
15 - TRBD1 TRBJ1-2 TRBV4-3 CASSRGQGLGYGYTF TGCGCCAGCAGCCGCGGACAGGGGCTTGGCTATGGCTACACCTTC
13 - - TRBJ2-3 TRBV11-1 CASSKSPTDTQYF TGTGCCAGCAGTAAGAGTCCCACAGATACGCAGTATTTT
15 - - TRBJ1-2 TRBV19 CASNVGRDYSYGYTF TGTGCCAGTAATGTTGGCAGGGATTATAGCTATGGCTACACCTTC
14 many TRBD1 TRBJ1-2 TRBV19 CASSTGQDNYGYTF TGTGCCAGTAGTACGGGACAGGACAACTATGGCTACACCTTC
15 - TRBD1 TRBJ1-1 TRBV5-6 CASSVMGQKNTEAFF TGTGCCAGCAGCGTAATGGGACAGAAGAACACTGAAGCTTTCTTT